This T cell receptor beta chain was recovered during a study of human T cells and chemical hapten exposure. The sample holds many counts of this clonotype. Using its own MiXCR run on the RACE reads, TCRdb lists one record per CDR3 protein. Among about 78,000 distinct CDR3 sequences listed, 8.5% were seen once. The time point was: patch test 2, 6 weeks after DPC sensitization. Treatment here: therapeutic diphenylcyclopropenone sensitization with weekly scalp DPC. Blood was collected ahead of every patch test applied. Looked up from germline, CDR1 is SQVTM and CDR2 is ANQGSEA. Trimming shortened V by 7 bases and J by 1 base, and 17 bases separated the two germline ends. The CDR3 is 14 residues long.

This clonotype was sampled from a woman in her forties or fifties with alopecia areata. Some clones in this sample may be carry-over from other donors' samples. This chain links TRBV29-1 with TRBJ2-7; D is perhaps TRBD2 (5 bases). The sample was whole blood, taken in connection with sensitization to the hapten diphenylcyclopropenone (DPC). The CDR3 sequence: CSAILESASYEQYF. CDR3 bases: TGCAGCGCGATACTAGAATCGGCATCCTACGAGCAGTACTTC.